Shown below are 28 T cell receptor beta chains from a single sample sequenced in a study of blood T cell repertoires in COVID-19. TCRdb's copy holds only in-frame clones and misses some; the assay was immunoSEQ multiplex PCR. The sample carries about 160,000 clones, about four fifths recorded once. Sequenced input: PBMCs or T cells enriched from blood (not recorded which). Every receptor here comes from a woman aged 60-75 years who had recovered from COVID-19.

Here the CDR3 DNA reads TGTGCCAGCAGTGCCCAGACAGGTTATGGCTACACCTTC. It codes for CASSAQTGYGYTF. The chain is built from TRBV12-3 or TRBV12-4 and TRBJ1-2, with D perhaps matching TRBD1 (6 bases). The CDR3 has 13 amino acids. Trimming shortened V by 5 bases and J by 5 bases, and 12 bases separated the two germline ends.

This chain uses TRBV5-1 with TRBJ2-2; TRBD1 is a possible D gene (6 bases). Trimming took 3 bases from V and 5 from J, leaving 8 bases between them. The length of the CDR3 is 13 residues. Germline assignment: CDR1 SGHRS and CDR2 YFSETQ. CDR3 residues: CASSSGQTGELFF. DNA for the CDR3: TGCGCCAGCAGCTCTGGACAGACCGGGGAGCTGTTTTTT.

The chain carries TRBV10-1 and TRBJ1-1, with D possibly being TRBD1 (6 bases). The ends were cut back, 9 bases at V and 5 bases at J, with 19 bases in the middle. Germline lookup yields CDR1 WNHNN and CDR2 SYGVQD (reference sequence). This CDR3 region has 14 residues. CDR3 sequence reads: CARSTGMGRTEAFF. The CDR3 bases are TGCGCCAGATCCACAGGGATGGGAAGGACTGAAGCTTTCTTT.

CDR3 sequence (DNA): TGTGCCAGCAGCCCCCCCCGACAGAATAACTATGGCTACACCTTC. Translating it yields CASSPPRQNNYGYTF. The rearrangement joins TRBV7-8 to TRBJ1-2; the D gene is possibly TRBD1 (5 bases). V was cut by 5 bases and J by 1 base, with 14 bases left in between. CDR1 is SGHVS and CDR2 is FQNEAQ in the germline V gene. This CDR3 is built from 15 residues.

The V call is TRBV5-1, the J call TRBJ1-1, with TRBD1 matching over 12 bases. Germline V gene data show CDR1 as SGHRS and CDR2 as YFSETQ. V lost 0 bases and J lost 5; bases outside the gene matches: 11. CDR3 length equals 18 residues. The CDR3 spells CASSLAIGGQGARTEAFF. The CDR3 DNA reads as TGCGCCAGCAGCTTGGCTATCGGGGGACAGGGGGCGCGTACTGAAGCTTTCTTT.

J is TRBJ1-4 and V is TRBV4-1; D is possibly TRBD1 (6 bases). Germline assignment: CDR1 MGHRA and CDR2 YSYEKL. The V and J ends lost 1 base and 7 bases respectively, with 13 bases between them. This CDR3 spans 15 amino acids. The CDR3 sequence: CASSQAQGRSEKLFF. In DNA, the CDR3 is TGCGCCAGCAGCCAAGCTCAGGGGAGAAGTGAAAAACTGTTTTTT.

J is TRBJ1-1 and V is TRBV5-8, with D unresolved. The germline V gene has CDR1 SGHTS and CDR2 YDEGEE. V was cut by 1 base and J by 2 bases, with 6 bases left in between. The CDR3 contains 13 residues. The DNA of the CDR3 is TGTGCCAGCAGCTTGTACACCAACACTGAAGCTTTCTTT. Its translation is CASSLYTNTEAFF.

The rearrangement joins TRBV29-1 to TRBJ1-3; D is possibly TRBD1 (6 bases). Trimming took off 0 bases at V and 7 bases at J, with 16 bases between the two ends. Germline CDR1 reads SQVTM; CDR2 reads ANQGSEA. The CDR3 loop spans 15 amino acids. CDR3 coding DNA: TGCAGCGTTGAAGATCGCGGCAGGGGAGGGAACACCATATATTTT. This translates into CSVEDRGRGGNTIYF.

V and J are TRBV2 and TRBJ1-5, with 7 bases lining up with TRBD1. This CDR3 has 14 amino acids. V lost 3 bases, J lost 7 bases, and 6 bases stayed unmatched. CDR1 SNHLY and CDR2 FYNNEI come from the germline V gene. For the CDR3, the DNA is TGTGCCAGCAGTGACCCAGGGGGATACCAGCCCCAGCATTTT. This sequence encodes CASSDPGGYQPQHF.

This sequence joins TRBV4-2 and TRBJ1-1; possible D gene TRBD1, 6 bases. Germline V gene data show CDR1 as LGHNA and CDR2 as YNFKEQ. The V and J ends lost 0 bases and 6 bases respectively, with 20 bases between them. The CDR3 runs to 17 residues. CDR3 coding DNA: TGTGCCAGCAGCCAAGATCTCCGTGGACCCGAGGGGGCTGAAGCTTTCTTT. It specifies CASSQDLRGPEGAEAFF.

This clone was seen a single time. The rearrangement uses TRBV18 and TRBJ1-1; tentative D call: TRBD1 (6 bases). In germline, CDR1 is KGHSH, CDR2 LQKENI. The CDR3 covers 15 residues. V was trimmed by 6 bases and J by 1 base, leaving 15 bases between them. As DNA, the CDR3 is TGTGCCAGCTCTCGGACAGTAAATACGAACACTGAAGCTTTCTTT. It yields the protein CASSRTVNTNTEAFF. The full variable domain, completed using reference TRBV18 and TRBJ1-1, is NAGVMQNPRHLVRRRGQEARLRCSPMKGHSHVYWYRQLPEEGLKFMVYLQKENIIDESGMPKERFSAEFPKEGPSILRIQQVVRGDSAAYFCASSRTVNTNTEAFFGQGTRLTVV.

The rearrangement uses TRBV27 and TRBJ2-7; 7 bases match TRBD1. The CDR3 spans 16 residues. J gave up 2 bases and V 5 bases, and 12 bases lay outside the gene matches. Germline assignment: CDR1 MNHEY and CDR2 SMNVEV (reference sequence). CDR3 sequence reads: CASSKRTGRDTYEQYF. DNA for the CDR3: TGTGCCAGCAGTAAACGGACAGGAAGAGATACCTACGAGCAGTACTTC.

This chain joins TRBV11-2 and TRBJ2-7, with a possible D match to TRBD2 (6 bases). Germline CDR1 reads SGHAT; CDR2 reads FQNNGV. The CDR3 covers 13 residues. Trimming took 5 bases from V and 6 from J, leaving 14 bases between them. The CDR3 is CASSVSGGLEQYF. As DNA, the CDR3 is TGTGCCAGCAGCGTTTCCGGGGGTCTCGAGCAGTACTTC.

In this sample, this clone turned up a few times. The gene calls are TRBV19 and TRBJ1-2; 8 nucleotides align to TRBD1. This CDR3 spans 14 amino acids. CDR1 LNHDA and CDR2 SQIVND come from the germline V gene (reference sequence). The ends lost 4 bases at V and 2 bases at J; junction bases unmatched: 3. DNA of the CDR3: TGTGCCAGTAGTAGAGGACAGGGCAACTATGGCTACACCTTC. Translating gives CASSRGQGNYGYTF.

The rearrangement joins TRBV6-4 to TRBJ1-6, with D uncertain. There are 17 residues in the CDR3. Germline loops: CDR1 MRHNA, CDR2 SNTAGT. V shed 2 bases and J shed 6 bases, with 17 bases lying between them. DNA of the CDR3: TGTGCCAGCAGTGACCCCGCCTACCGGTGCGGTAATTCACCCCTCCACTTT. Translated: CASSDPAYRCGNSPLHF.

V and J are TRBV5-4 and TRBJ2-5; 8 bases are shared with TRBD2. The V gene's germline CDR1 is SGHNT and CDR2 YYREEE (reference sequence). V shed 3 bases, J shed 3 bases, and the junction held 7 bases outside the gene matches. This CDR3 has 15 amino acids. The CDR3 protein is CASSSGGGGEETQYF. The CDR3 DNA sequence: TGTGCCAGCAGCTCGGGAGGGGGAGGGGAAGAGACCCAGTACTTC.

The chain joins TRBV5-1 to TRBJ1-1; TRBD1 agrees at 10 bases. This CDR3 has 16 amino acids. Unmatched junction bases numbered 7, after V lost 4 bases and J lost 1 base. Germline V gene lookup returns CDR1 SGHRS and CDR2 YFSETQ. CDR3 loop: CASSPGTGVTNTEAFF. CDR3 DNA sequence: TGCGCCAGCAGCCCAGGGACAGGGGTCACGAACACTGAAGCTTTCTTT.

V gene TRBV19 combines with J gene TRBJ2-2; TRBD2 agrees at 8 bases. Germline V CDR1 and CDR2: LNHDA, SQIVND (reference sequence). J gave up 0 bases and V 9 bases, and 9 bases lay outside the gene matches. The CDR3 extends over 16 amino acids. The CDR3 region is CASRITGGTNTGELFF. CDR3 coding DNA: TGTGCCAGCAGGATTACGGGGGGGACGAACACCGGGGAGCTGTTTTTT.

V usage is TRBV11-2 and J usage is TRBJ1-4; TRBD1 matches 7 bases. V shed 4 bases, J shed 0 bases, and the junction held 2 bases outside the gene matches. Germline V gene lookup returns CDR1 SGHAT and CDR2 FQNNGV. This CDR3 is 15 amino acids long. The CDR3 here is CASSWDSATNEKLFF. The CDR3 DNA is TGTGCCAGCAGCTGGGACAGCGCAACTAATGAAAAACTGTTTTTT.

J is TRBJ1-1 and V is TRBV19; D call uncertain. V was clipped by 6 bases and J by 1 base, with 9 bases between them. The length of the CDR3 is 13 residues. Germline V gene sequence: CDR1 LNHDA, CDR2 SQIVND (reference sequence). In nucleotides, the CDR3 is TGTGCCAGTAGCCAAGGAGCGAACACTGAAGCTTTCTTT. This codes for CASSQGANTEAFF.

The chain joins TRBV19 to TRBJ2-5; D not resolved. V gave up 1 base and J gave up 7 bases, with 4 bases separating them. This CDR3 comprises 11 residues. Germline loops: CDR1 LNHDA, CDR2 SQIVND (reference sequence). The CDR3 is CASSIGGTQYF. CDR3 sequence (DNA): TGTGCCAGTAGTATAGGCGGGACCCAGTACTTC.

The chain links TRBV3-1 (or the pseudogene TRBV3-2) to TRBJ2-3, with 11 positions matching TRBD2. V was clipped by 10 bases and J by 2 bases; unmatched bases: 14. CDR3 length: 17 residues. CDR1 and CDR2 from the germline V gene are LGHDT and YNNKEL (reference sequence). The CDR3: CATQLAGDPSDTDTQYF. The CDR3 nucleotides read TGTGCCACCCAACTAGCGGGGGACCCTTCCGACACAGATACGCAGTATTTT.

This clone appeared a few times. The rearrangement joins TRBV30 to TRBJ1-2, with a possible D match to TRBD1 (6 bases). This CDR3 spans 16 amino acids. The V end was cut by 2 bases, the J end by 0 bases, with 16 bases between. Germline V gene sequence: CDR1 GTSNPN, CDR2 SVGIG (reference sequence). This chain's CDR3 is CAWSLGAVRTNYGYTF. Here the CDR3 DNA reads TGTGCCTGGAGTCTGGGGGCGGTTAGAACTAACTATGGCTACACCTTC.

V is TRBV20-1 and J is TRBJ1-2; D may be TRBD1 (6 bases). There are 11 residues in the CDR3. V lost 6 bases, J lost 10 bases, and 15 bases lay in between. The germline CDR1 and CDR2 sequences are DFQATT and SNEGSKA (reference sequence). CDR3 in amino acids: CSAASGHIYTF. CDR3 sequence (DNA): TGCAGTGCGGCCTCGGGACATATCTACACCTTC.

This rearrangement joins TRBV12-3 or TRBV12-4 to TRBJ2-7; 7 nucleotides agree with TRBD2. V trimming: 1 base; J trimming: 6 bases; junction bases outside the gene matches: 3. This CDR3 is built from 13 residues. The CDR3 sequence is CASSLGTGGEQYF. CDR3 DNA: TGTGCCAGCAGTTTAGGGACGGGGGGCGAGCAGTACTTC.

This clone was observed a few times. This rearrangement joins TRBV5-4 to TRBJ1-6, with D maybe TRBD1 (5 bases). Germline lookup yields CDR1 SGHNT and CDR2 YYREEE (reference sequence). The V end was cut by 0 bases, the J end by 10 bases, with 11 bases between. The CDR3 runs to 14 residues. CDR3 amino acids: CASSLGRAESPLHF. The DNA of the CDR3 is TGTGCCAGCAGCTTGGGCAGGGCAGAGTCACCCCTCCACTTT.

The CDR3 nucleotides are TGTGCCAGCAGATTAGCGGGGGGTCAAGAGACCCAGTACTTC. Amino acids: CASRLAGGQETQYF. V is TRBV6-5 and J is TRBJ2-5, with TRBD2 identical over 10 bases. This CDR3 region has 14 residues. Per the germline V gene, CDR1 is MNHEY and CDR2 is SVGAGI. Losses at the gene ends were 6 bases for V and 2 bases for J; bases not matched to a gene: 3.

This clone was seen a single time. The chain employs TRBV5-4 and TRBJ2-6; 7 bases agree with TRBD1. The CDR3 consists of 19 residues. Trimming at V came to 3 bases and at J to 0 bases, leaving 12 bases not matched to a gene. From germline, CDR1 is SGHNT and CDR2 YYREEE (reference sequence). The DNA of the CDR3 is TGTGCCAGCAGCTCCACCTGGGACAAGGGGGCCTCTGGGGCCAACGTCCTGACTTTC. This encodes CASSSTWDKGASGANVLTF.